What follows is one T cell receptor beta chain and its context. The specificity of this receptor is unknown. No qualities accompany the bases; no much larger clone lies one base away. The time point label, as the study defines it: cycle 2 day 1 (C2D1) of nivolumab. Every trial patient had relapsed following autologous stem cell transplantation, and prior brentuximab vedotin exposure was what differed among cohorts A, B and C. The trial cohort was composed of 56 patients with relapsed/refractory classical Hodgkin lymphoma, for whom complete response, partial response or progressive disease was recorded as best overall response. Single-agent nivolumab was administered to trial patients in the multi-cohort phase II CheckMate 205 trial. An independent review committee assessed best overall response by applying the 2007 International Working Group response criteria. Trial PBMCs were obtained immediately prior to nivolumab initiation (C1D1) and on therapy at cycle 2 day 1 and cycle 4 day 1. Peripheral blood was collected in 8 mL Vacutainer Cell Preparation Tubes, from which PBMCs were isolated by centrifugation and then cryopreserved.

These data come from a study of PD-1 blockade in classical Hodgkin lymphoma (dated by TCRdb to the early 2020s). Regarding the research as a whole: Nivolumab dosing was 3 mg/kg intravenously every 2 weeks, continuing until either disease progression or unacceptable toxicity. A peripheral blood immune signature of response to PD-1 blockade in classical Hodgkin lymphoma was defined using TCR beta sequencing and CyTOF. Study-wide findings and limitations: By C4D1, a significant rise was seen in CD4+ TCR diversity but not in CD8+ TCR diversity (p=0.0027 vs p=0.16), and the rise was most apparent among complete responders (p=0.02). Patients starting nivolumab less than 1 year after ASCT had lower diversity and were excluded from later analyses to avoid confounding by immune reconstitution. The study was limited to a single clinical trial cohort, and causes of repertoire differences, possibly disease activity or prior therapy, remained undefined. Baseline TCR diversity was reported to be lower in newly diagnosed patients than in healthy donors and to be lower still in relapsed/refractory patients. Trial patients with a complete response had baseline diversity similar to that of newly diagnosed patients, while partial responders and progressors had significantly lower diversity.

The germline ends are 20 bases apart after V is trimmed by 5 bases and J by 0 bases. As encoded in the germline V gene (reference sequence), CDR1 is MNHEY while CDR2 is SMNVEV. The CDR3 has 17 amino acids, counting the end cysteine and phenylalanine. The DNA shown is the 51-base CDR3, in frame from base 1. Genomic DNA was extracted with the Qiagen DNeasy kit from unsorted PBMCs and from negatively selected CD4+ and CD8+ fractions. Amplification of TCR beta CDR3 regions was done by immunoSEQ multiplex PCR with primers that anneal to V and J segments. Amplification bias was minimized using a synthetic immune receptor repertoire, and residual bias was removed computationally after sequencing. Per the original workflow: Repertoire diversity was quantified as the Shannon entropy index using custom Python scripts. Unsorted, CD4+ and CD8+ repertoires were analyzed separately, except for combined analyses in which CD4+ and CD8+ sequences were merged in silico. Clonal expansion was defined as a frequency increase of at least 2-fold after treatment compared with C1D1, and clones undetected at baseline were assigned a pseudocount of 0.5. Singleton clones were defined as clones with 0 or 1 copy at C1D1, and non-singleton clones were defined as clones with 2 or more copies. Clones expanded in unsorted samples were labelled as CD4+, CD8+ or unknown by matching protein sequences in sorted samples from the same patient. Wilcoxon tests were applied to paired samples to test diversity changes from C1D1 to C4D1. TCRdb took over this immuneACCESS table, retaining in-frame rearrangements with V and J assigned. Such tables are incomplete; in checked studies, under half of the missing clones stem from an unresolved V gene, and the remainder is unexplained. V and J calls and clone size come straight from that table; D and trimming were deduced from the DNA. In this sample the table shows 39,000 or so clones, approximately 90% of which occur a single time. The ten largest clones take up just over 5.5% of the sample.

In this chain, TRBV27 is recombined with TRBJ2-7, with an unclear D gene assignment. The sequence was collected from a human donor with classical Hodgkin lymphoma. The input for sequencing was peripheral blood mononuclear cells (PBMCs), taken before the second cycle of nivolumab. The CDR3 has the sequence CASSQILEPFPSYEQYF. The sequence in DNA is TGTGCCAGCAGTCAAATATTGGAGCCCTTTCCCTCCTACGAGCAGTACTTC.